This T cell receptor (beta chain) was captured by sequencing in a study of T cells in Graves' hyperthyroidism and ophthalmopathy. This sample holds PBMCs from roughly 10 ml fresh peripheral blood. This clonotype was detected many times. Its cognate antigen is unknown. Study results and caveats: Researchers found most expanded thyroid clonotypes above 0.001 in blood as well.

RNA transcripts were the template for amplifying TCR beta CDR3 regions. HTBI primers were employed in a first-round RT-PCR of the TCR CDR3. In TCRdb, the multiplex PCR reads were re-called with MiXCR into one record per CDR3 protein. The table lists 300,000 to 450,000 distinct CDR3 sequences, more than 15% of them singletons. The sequence was collected from a woman between 18 and 29 years old with Graves' hyperthyroidism that later progressed to Graves' ophthalmopathy. Sequencing used blood.

Here the CDR3 reads CASIGGTNTGELFF. As DNA, the CDR3 is TGTGCCAGTATAGGGGGGACGAACACCGGGGAGCTGTTTTTT. This sequence joins TRBV28 and TRBJ2-2; D is possibly TRBD1 or TRBD2 (6 bases each). The CDR3 sequence is 14 residues long. Germline V gene data show CDR1 as MDHEN and CDR2 as SYDVKM. Trimming took 9 bases from V and 0 from J, leaving 11 bases between them.